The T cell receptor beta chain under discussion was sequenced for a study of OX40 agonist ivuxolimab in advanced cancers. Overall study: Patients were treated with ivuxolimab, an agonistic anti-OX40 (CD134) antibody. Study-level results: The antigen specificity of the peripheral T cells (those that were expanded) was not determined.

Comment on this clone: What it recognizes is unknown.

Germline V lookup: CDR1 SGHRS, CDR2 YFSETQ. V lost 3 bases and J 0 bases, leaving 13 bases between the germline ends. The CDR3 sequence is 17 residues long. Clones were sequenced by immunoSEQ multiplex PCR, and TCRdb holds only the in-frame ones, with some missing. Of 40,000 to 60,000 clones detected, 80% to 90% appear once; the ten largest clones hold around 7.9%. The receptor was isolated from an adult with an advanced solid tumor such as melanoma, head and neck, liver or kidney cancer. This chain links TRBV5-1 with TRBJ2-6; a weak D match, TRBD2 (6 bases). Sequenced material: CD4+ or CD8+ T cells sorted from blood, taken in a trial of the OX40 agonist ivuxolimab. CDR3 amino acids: CASSSRGRTSGANVLTF. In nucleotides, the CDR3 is TGCGCCAGCAGCTCCCGGGGGAGGACCTCTGGGGCCAACGTCCTGACTTTC.